The 29 T cell receptor beta chains listed next were all sequenced from one sample in a study of beta chain features in type 1 diabetes. Study-level findings and limits: A moderate, significant TCRB CDR3 shortening appeared in type 1 diabetes across four CD4+ subsets.

What was sequenced were expressed TCRB transcripts, since all of the isolated RNA had been reverse transcribed. Some clones are missing from TCRdb's copy, which holds only in-frame ones; the method was immunoSEQ multiplex PCR. The data show under 200,000 clones, with around 8% seen just once and more than 0.5% held by the top ten. Antigens of these TCRs are unknown. Sequenced sample: central memory CD4+ T cells from blood. Receptors originate from a woman aged 18-29 years with type 1 diabetes.

The genes are TRBV5-4 and TRBJ2-3; 8 bases line up with TRBD1. CDR3 length equals 16 residues. The germline V gene has CDR1 SGHNT and CDR2 YYREEE (reference sequence). V lost 2 bases and J lost 3; bases outside the gene matches: 8. The CDR3 coding sequence is TGTGCCAGCAGCTTAATGACAGGGGCAGCGACAGATACGCAGTATTTT. Translated, it gives CASSLMTGAATDTQYF.

The genes are TRBV15 and TRBJ2-5; 7 nucleotides match TRBD1. This CDR3 is 14 amino acids long. Looked up from germline, CDR1 is LNHNV and CDR2 is YYDKDF (reference sequence). The V segment lost 4 bases and the J segment 1 base; nucleotides outside the gene matches: 3. The CDR3 here is CATSIRQGQETQYF. CDR3 in DNA: TGTGCCACCAGCATAAGACAGGGCCAAGAGACCCAGTACTTC.

The table lists this clone with a count of one. V gene TRBV28 combines with J gene TRBJ1-2; possible D gene TRBD1, 6 bases. CDR3 size: 15 residues. Germline CDR1 is MDHEN and CDR2 is SYDVKM. V lost 1 base and J 8 bases, leaving 17 bases between the germline ends. CDR3 protein: CASSLSGGGGGGYTF. The CDR3 nucleotides read TGTGCCAGCAGTTTATCAGGCGGAGGGGGGGGCGGCTACACCTTC.

The chain recombines TRBV18 with TRBJ2-1; D gene unclear. Germline CDR1 is KGHSH and CDR2 is LQKENI. V lost 8 bases, J lost 0 bases, and 17 bases lay in between. There are 16 residues in the CDR3. The CDR3 here is CASSQDAMVSYNEQFF. The CDR3 DNA reads TGTGCCAGCAGCCAAGATGCCATGGTCTCCTACAATGAGCAGTTCTTC. The full variable domain, its missing parts supplied by reference TRBV18 and TRBJ2-1, is NAGVMQNPRHLVRRRGQEARLRCSPMKGHSHVYWYRQLPEEGLKFMVYLQKENIIDESGMPKERFSAEFPKEGPSILRIQQVVRGDSAAYFCASSQDAMVSYNEQFFGPGTRLTVL.

This clone was detected a few times. The chain uses TRBV7-9 and TRBJ1-6; D is unclear. The CDR3 sequence is 12 residues long. The V end lost 1 base, the J end lost 11 bases, and 6 bases lay between the germline ends. In germline, CDR1 is SEHNR, CDR2 FQNEAQ (reference sequence). In DNA form, the CDR3 reads TGTGCCAGCAGCTTAGGGGCCGCACCCCTCCACTTT. It is translated as CASSLGAAPLHF.

This clone occurred a few times. The rearrangement links TRBV7-2 to TRBJ1-2; tentative D call: TRBD1 (5 bases). Trimming cost V 6 bases and J 0 bases, with 17 bases left between them. The CDR3 is 16 amino acids. Per the germline V gene, CDR1 is SGHTA and CDR2 is FQGNSA. The DNA for the CDR3 is TGTGCCAGCAGATATGGAGGCGGGGCTACTAACTATGGCTACACCTTC. Its protein product is CASRYGGGATNYGYTF. Full variable domain (missing parts from reference TRBV7-2 and TRBJ1-2): GAGVSQSPSNKVTEKGKDVELRCDPISGHTALYWYRQSLGQGLEFLIYFQGNSAPDKSGLPSDRFSAERTGGSVSTLTIQRTQQEDSAVYLCASRYGGGATNYGYTFGSGTRLTVV.

The V and J genes are TRBV29-1 and TRBJ2-1, with a possible D match to TRBD2 (5 bases). V lost 6 bases, J lost 5 bases, and 29 bases lay in between. The CDR3 is made up of 18 amino acids. Germline CDR1 is SQVTM and CDR2 is ANQGSEA. CDR3 residues: CSVPRISDGKLLNNEQFF. For the CDR3, the DNA is TGCAGCGTCCCTCGGATTAGCGACGGAAAGCTCCTTAACAATGAGCAGTTCTTC.

There are a few counts of this clone. This sequence joins TRBV6-5 and TRBJ2-5; D is ambiguous. Trimming shortened V by 6 bases and J by 3 bases, and 5 bases separated the two germline ends. CDR1 and CDR2 from the germline V gene are MNHEY and SVGAGI. The CDR3 contains 11 residues. The CDR3 here is CASRLKETQYF. The CDR3 coding sequence is TGTGCCAGCAGGCTAAAAGAGACCCAGTACTTC.

V gene TRBV2 combines with J gene TRBJ2-1; D call uncertain. The CDR3 is 15 residues long. Trimming pared 2 bases from V and 0 bases from J, leaving 8 bases between. CDR1 is SNHLY and CDR2 is FYNNEI in the germline V gene. CDR3 coding DNA: TGTGCCAGCAGTGAAATCCCGAGCTCCTACAATGAGCAGTTCTTC. It specifies CASSEIPSSYNEQFF.

This clone was seen a handful of times. The V gene is TRBV14, the J gene TRBJ1-1, with D unresolved. The CDR3 loop spans 15 amino acids. V was shortened by 0 bases and J by 9 bases, with 17 bases between the two germline ends. Germline CDR1 SGHDN, CDR2 FVKESK. The CDR3 DNA reads as TGTGCCAGCAGCCAAGAAGGCTCAGGCCCTTTGAAAGCTTTCTTT. This codes for CASSQEGSGPLKAFF.

V is TRBV20-1 and J is TRBJ1-1; D is uncertain. Trimming left V 5 bases short and J 4 bases short, with 8 bases between. Per the germline V gene, CDR1 is DFQATT and CDR2 is SNEGSKA (reference sequence). The CDR3 consists of 11 residues. CDR3 loop: CSAYFSTEAFF. CDR3 DNA sequence: TGCAGTGCTTATTTTTCCACTGAAGCTTTCTTT.

This clone was counted between two and nine times. CDR3 bases: TGTGCCAGCAGTCCTGGCGGGAGCCTCAATGAGCAGTTCTTC. Encoded protein: CASSPGGSLNEQFF. The V call is TRBV28, the J call TRBJ2-1; 7 nucleotides match TRBD2. Germline CDR1 reads MDHEN; CDR2 reads SYDVKM. This CDR3 comprises 14 residues. Trimming removed 5 bases from V and 6 bases from J; junction bases left unmatched: 7. The full variable domain, with the rest looked up from reference TRBV28 and TRBJ2-1, is DVKVTQSSRYLVKRTGEKVFLECVQDMDHENMFWYRQDPGLGLRLIYFSYDVKMKEKGDIPEGYSVSREKKERFSLILESASTNQTSMYLCASSPGGSLNEQFFGPGTRLTVL.

V is TRBV29-1 and J is TRBJ2-3; 13 nucleotides line up with TRBD2. This CDR3 region has 14 residues. The junction had 3 bases not matched to a gene; V was cut back by 4 bases and J by 5 bases. Germline-derived CDR1 and CDR2 are SQVTM and ANQGSEA. DNA for the CDR3: TGCAGCGTTGTAGGACTAGCGGGAGTAGATACGCAGTATTTT. Its translation is CSVVGLAGVDTQYF.

Remarks on this clone: A much larger clonotype is one base distant, so this may be a read error. The V and J genes are TRBV7-8 and TRBJ1-5; 8 bases are a match to TRBD1. There are 14 residues in the CDR3. V lost 6 bases and J lost 2; bases outside the gene matches: 3. Germline-derived CDR1 and CDR2 are SGHVS and FQNEAQ. The CDR3 loop reads CASSWGQGNQPQHF. The CDR3 DNA reads TGTGCCAGCAGTTGGGGACAGGGCAATCAGCCCCAGCATTTT.

This clone was seen a handful of times. The V call is TRBV28, the J call TRBJ1-1; no clear D. Germline CDR1 is MDHEN and CDR2 is SYDVKM. This CDR3 is built from 15 residues. V was clipped by 2 bases and J by 3 bases, with 13 bases between them. CDR3 DNA: TGTGCCAGCAGTTTAAATCCCCTACAGCACACTGAAGCTTTCTTT. Translating gives CASSLNPLQHTEAFF.

This clone was seen a few times. The V and J genes are TRBV4-3 and TRBJ2-1, with 7 positions matching TRBD2. The germline CDR1 and CDR2 sequences are LGHNA and YSLEER. The length of the CDR3 is 15 residues. V lost 0 bases to trimming and J lost 7 bases; unmatched junction nucleotides: 6. The CDR3 region has the DNA TGCGCCAGCAGCCAAGAGGGGGGGGGATGGAATGAGCAGTTCTTC. It translates to CASSQEGGGWNEQFF.

The chain is built from TRBV28 and TRBJ2-3, with a weak D call TRBD2 (6 bases). The CDR3 length is 15 residues. Trimming left V 5 bases short and J 1 base short, with 13 bases between. Germline CDR1 MDHEN, CDR2 SYDVKM. The DNA of the CDR3 is TGTGCCAGCAGTCCAGCTAGCGAGGGCACAGATACGCAGTATTTT. Its protein is CASSPASEGTDTQYF. Full variable domain (rest looked up from reference TRBV28 and TRBJ2-3): DVKVTQSSRYLVKRTGEKVFLECVQDMDHENMFWYRQDPGLGLRLIYFSYDVKMKEKGDIPEGYSVSREKKERFSLILESASTNQTSMYLCASSPASEGTDTQYFGPGTRLTVL.

Only a few counts were recorded for this clone. The chain couples TRBV7-2 to TRBJ2-5; 8 bases line up with TRBD1. V shed 6 bases, J shed 4 bases, and the junction held 7 bases outside the gene matches. This CDR3 spans 14 amino acids. Germline CDR1 and CDR2: SGHTA and FQGNSA. CDR3 protein: CASSRAGTGETQYF. The DNA of the CDR3 is TGTGCCAGCAGTCGAGCCGGGACAGGAGAGACCCAGTACTTC.

This clone has a count of ten or more. The chain couples TRBV13 to TRBJ2-5, with TRBD2 matching 8 bases. The ends lost 5 bases at V and 7 bases at J; junction bases unmatched: 6. Germline V gene lookup returns CDR1 PRHDT and CDR2 FYEKMQ (reference sequence). The CDR3 totals 13 residues. Here the CDR3 DNA reads TGTGCCAGCAGCCCTCCTGCGGGAGGGACCCAGTACTTC. It codes for CASSPPAGGTQYF.

On this clone: This specimen includes other DNA sequences encoding the same CDR3. CDR3 bases: TGTGCCAGCAGCTCCCGACAGGGCACCTACGAGCAGTACTTC. This encodes CASSSRQGTYEQYF. V gene TRBV7-2 combines with J gene TRBJ2-7; TRBD1 matches 7 bases. The CDR3 spans 14 residues. V trimming: 4 bases; J trimming: 2 bases; junction bases outside the gene matches: 5. The V gene's germline CDR1 is SGHTA and CDR2 FQGNSA. The complete variable domain, with remaining parts taken from reference TRBV7-2 and TRBJ2-7, reads GAGVSQSPSNKVTEKGKDVELRCDPISGHTALYWYRQSLGQGLEFLIYFQGNSAPDKSGLPSDRFSAERTGGSVSTLTIQRTQQEDSAVYLCASSSRQGTYEQYFGPGTRLTVT.

A few counts support this clone. This rearrangement joins TRBV13 to TRBJ1-5; D is undetermined. CDR3 size: 15 residues. V was clipped by 5 bases and J by 6 bases, with 17 bases between them. Germline CDR1 is PRHDT and CDR2 is FYEKMQ (reference sequence). CDR3 in amino acids: CASSLGRSRGQPQHF. The CDR3 coding sequence is TGTGCCAGCAGCCTTGGGCGCAGTCGGGGTCAGCCCCAGCATTTT.

This clone was detected only a few times. J is TRBJ2-7 and V is TRBV28, with D possibly TRBD2 on 5 matching bases. V lost 2 bases and J 6 bases, leaving 11 bases between the germline ends. The CDR3 covers 13 residues. CDR1 and CDR2 from the germline V gene are MDHEN and SYDVKM. In nucleotides, the CDR3 is TGTGCCAGCAGTTTACGGGCGGGTTTCGAGCAGTACTTC. This sequence encodes CASSLRAGFEQYF.

The V gene is TRBV2, the J gene TRBJ2-2; D possibly corresponds to TRBD2 (6 bases). This CDR3 has 14 residues. Germline assignment: CDR1 SNHLY and CDR2 FYNNEI. Trimming shortened V by 6 bases and J by 2 bases, and 10 bases separated the two germline ends. CDR3 coding DNA: TGTGCCAGCAGGGGGACTCTTAACACCGGGGAGCTGTTTTTT. It encodes CASRGTLNTGELFF.

This chain joins TRBV6-6 and TRBJ2-7, with a weak D call TRBD1 (6 bases). V shed 6 bases and J shed 2 bases, with 17 bases lying between them. Germline V lookup: CDR1 MNHNY, CDR2 SVGAGI (reference sequence). The CDR3 covers 15 residues. In DNA, the CDR3 is TGTGCCAGCAGAACGCCACAGGGTGCTCCCTACGAGCAGTACTTC. Translating gives CASRTPQGAPYEQYF.

The chain employs TRBV7-2 and TRBJ2-5, with 9 bases matching TRBD2. The germline V gene encodes CDR1 SGHTA and CDR2 FQGNSA. The V segment lost 5 bases and the J segment 1 base; nucleotides outside the gene matches: 5. CDR3 length equals 15 residues. The CDR3 sequence: CASSPNSGGQETQYF. CDR3 DNA: TGTGCCAGCAGCCCTAATAGCGGGGGCCAAGAGACCCAGTACTTC. Full variable domain (outside the CDR3, taken from reference TRBV7-2 and TRBJ2-5): GAGVSQSPSNKVTEKGKDVELRCDPISGHTALYWYRQSLGQGLEFLIYFQGNSAPDKSGLPSDRFSAERTGGSVSTLTIQRTQQEDSAVYLCASSPNSGGQETQYFGPGTRLLVL.

The chain couples TRBV7-3 to TRBJ2-1; TRBD2 aligns across 10 bases. V lost 4 bases to trimming and J lost 9 bases; unmatched junction nucleotides: 9. Looked up from germline, CDR1 is SGHTA and CDR2 is FQGTGA. The CDR3 sequence is 15 residues long. The CDR3 here is CASSSPAASGGEQFF. The CDR3, as DNA: TGTGCCAGCAGCTCCCCGGCGGCTAGCGGGGGTGAGCAGTTCTTC.

The chain has TRBV5-4 and TRBJ2-3, with 8 bases that match TRBD2. Germline V gene sequence: CDR1 SGHNT, CDR2 YYREEE (reference sequence). The length of the CDR3 is 16 residues. V shed 0 bases, J shed 0 bases, and the junction held 3 bases outside the gene matches. In DNA, the CDR3 is TGTGCCAGCAGCTTGGCCGCGGGAGGTAGCACAGATACGCAGTATTTT. It codes for CASSLAAGGSTDTQYF.

The V gene is TRBV4-3, the J gene TRBJ2-7, with a possible D match to TRBD1 (5 bases). Germline CDR1 and CDR2: LGHNA and YSLEER. Trimming took 9 bases from V and 3 from J, leaving 21 bases between them. The CDR3 runs to 15 residues. CDR3 sequence reads: CARLIGQGSYYEQYF. CDR3 DNA: TGCGCCAGACTGATCGGACAAGGCTCTTACTACGAGCAGTACTTC.

This clone was counted a few times. The rearrangement links TRBV29-1 to TRBJ2-3; TRBD1 aligns across 11 bases. The germline CDR1 and CDR2 sequences are SQVTM and ANQGSEA. CDR3 length: 15 amino acids. V shed 3 bases and J 5 bases; nucleotides not matched to a gene: 7. The CDR3 loop is CSVESDRGPGDTQYF. DNA of the CDR3: TGCAGCGTTGAGTCGGACAGGGGGCCAGGAGATACGCAGTATTTT.